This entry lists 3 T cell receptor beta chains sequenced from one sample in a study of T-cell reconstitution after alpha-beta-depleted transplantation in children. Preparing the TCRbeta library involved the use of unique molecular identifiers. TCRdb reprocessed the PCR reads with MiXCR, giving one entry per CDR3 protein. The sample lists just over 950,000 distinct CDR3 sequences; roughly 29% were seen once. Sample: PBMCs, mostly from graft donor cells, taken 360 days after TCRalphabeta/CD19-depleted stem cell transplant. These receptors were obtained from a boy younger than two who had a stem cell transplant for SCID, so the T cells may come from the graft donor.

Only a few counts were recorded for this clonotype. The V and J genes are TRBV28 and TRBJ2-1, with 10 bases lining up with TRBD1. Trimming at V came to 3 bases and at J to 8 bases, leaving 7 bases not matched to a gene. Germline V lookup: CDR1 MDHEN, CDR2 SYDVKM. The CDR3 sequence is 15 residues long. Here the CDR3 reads CASSFPGQGWDEQFF. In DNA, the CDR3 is TGTGCCAGCAGTTTCCCGGGACAGGGGTGGGATGAGCAGTTCTTC.

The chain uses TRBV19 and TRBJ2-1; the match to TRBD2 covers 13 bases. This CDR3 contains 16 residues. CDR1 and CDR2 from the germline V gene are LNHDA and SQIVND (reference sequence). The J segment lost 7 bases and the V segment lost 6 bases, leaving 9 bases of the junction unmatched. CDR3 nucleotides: TGTGCCAGTAGGCCATCCGGACTAGCGGGGGAGAATGAGCAGTTCTTC. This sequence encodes CASRPSGLAGENEQFF. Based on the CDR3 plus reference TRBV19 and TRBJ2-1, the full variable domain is DGGITQSPKYLFRKEGQNVTLSCEQNLNHDAMYWYRQDPGQGLRLIYYSQIVNDFQKGDIAEGYSVSREKKESFPLTVTSAQKNPTAFYLCASRPSGLAGENEQFFGPGTRLTVL.

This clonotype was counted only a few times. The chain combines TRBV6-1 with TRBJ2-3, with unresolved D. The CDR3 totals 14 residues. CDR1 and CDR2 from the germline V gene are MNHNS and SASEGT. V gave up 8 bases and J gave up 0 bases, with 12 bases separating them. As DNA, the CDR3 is TGTGCCAGCTGGCTCGGGTATAGCACAGATACGCAGTATTTT. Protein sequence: CASWLGYSTDTQYF.